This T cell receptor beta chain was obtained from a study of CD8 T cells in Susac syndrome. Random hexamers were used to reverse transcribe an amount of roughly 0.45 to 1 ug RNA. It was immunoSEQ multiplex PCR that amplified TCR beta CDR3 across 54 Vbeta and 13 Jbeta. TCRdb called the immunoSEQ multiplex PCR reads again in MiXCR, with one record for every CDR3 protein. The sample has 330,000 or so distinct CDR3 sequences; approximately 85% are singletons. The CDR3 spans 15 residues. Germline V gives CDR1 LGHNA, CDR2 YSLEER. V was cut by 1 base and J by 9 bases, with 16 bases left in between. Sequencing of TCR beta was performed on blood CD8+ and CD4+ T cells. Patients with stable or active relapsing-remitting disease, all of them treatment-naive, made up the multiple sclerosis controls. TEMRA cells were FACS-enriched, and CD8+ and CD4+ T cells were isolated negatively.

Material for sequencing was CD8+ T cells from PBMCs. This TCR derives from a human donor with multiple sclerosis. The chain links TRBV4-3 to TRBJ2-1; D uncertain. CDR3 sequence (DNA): TGCGCCAGCAGCCAAGTTTGGACGGTAAGATCTGAGCAGTTCTTC. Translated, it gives CASSQVWTVRSEQFF.